This TCR beta chain was found in a study of naive and memory T cell subsets. This clonotype was picked up a small number of times. CDR1 and CDR2 from the germline V gene are DFQATT and SNEGSKA (reference sequence). The V end lost 3 bases, the J end lost 6 bases, and 15 bases lay between the germline ends. The CDR3 runs 14 residues. The beta constant-region primer was an equimolar mix of two oligonucleotides covering TRBC1 and TRBC2. TCRdb ran MiXCR on the UMI-ligation and nested PCR reads and lists one entry per CDR3 protein. The sample holds around 160,000 distinct CDR3 sequences, 15% to 20% seen once.

The source is a human donor in good health. What was sequenced was naive CD4+ T cells from blood. The chain combines TRBV20-1 with TRBJ2-1; D call uncertain. This CDR3 is CSASFLPPPNEQFF. CDR3 DNA sequence: TGCAGTGCTAGCTTCTTACCCCCCCCCAATGAGCAGTTCTTC.